Following are 9 T cell receptor beta chains from one sample sequenced in a study of PD-L1 blockade in urothelial cancer. Profiled with immunoSEQ multiplex PCR; TCRdb holds only in-frame clones, not every one. The sample lists under 50,000 clones; around 90% were seen once. The material sequenced was PBMCs, taken around atezolizumab (anti-PD-L1) treatment. The receptors were sampled from an older man with urothelial cancer.

The chain employs TRBV10-1 and TRBJ2-1; D possibly corresponds to TRBD2 (6 bases). In germline, CDR1 is WNHNN, CDR2 SYGVQD (reference sequence). Trimming removed 3 bases at V and 0 bases at J, with 6 bases between. The CDR3 has 14 residues. CDR3 residues: CASSDGGSYNEQFF. The CDR3 nucleotides are TGCGCCAGCAGTGACGGGGGCTCCTACAATGAGCAGTTCTTC.

This chain uses TRBV6-5 with TRBJ1-3; maybe TRBD1 (6 bases). V was shortened by 7 bases and J by 4 bases, with 14 bases between the two germline ends. This CDR3 spans 14 amino acids. Germline V gene data show CDR1 as MNHEY and CDR2 as SVGAGI. CDR3 residues: CASTPQGGGNTIYF. For the CDR3, the DNA is TGTGCCAGCACCCCACAGGGTGGAGGAAACACCATATATTTT.

J is TRBJ2-4 and V is TRBV27, with 11 bases fitting TRBD2. The CDR3 spans 15 residues. With V trimmed by 2 bases and J by 6 bases, 3 bases remained unmatched. From germline, CDR1 is MNHEY and CDR2 SMNVEV (reference sequence). The CDR3 reads CASSLTSGSGNIQYF. The CDR3 DNA reads TGTGCCAGCAGTTTAACTAGCGGGAGCGGAAACATTCAGTACTTC.

This chain joins TRBV13 and TRBJ2-7; no reliable D call. The germline gives CDR1 PRHDT, CDR2 FYEKMQ (reference sequence). There are 12 residues in the CDR3. Trimming took 2 bases from V and 5 from J, leaving 7 bases between them. CDR3 protein: CASSLRQDEQYF. The CDR3 coding sequence is TGTGCCAGCAGCTTAAGGCAGGACGAGCAGTACTTC.

J is TRBJ1-2 and V is TRBV30; 7 bases fit TRBD1. The CDR3 has 15 residues. Losses at the gene ends were 3 bases for V and 4 bases for J; bases not matched to a gene: 11. Germline V gives CDR1 GTSNPN, CDR2 SVGIG (reference sequence). CDR3 coding DNA: TGTGCCTGGAGAAGGGGACAGTTGTTGAGCTATGGCTACACCTTC. As protein: CAWRRGQLLSYGYTF.

The rearrangement joins TRBV10-2 to TRBJ2-7; 8 bases are shared with TRBD2. CDR3 size: 15 residues. Germline V gives CDR1 WSHSY, CDR2 SAAADI. Germline trimming cut 6 bases from V and 0 bases from J; bases unmatched to any gene: 7. CDR3 nucleotide sequence: TGCGCCAGCAGCGCGATTAGCGGGATCTCCTACGAGCAGTACTTC. This translates into CASSAISGISYEQYF.

This clone was picked up a small number of times. The J gene is TRBJ1-3, the V gene TRBV5-1; D gene unclear. Per the germline V gene, CDR1 is SGHRS and CDR2 is YFSETQ. Between the trimmed V and J ends, which lost 2 bases and 0 bases, there was a span of 15 bases. The CDR3 loop spans 17 amino acids. This CDR3 is CASSFNEGSFSGNTIYF. For the CDR3, the DNA is TGCGCCAGCAGCTTCAACGAGGGTTCCTTCTCTGGAAACACCATATATTTT.

The V gene is TRBV5-5, the J gene TRBJ2-1; 13 nucleotides line up with TRBD2. Germline CDR1 SGHKS, CDR2 YYEKEE (reference sequence). J lost 1 base, V lost 4 bases, and 8 bases had no gene match. CDR3 size: 18 residues. The CDR3 protein is CASSGGLAGEVSYNEQFF. CDR3 bases: TGTGCCAGCAGCGGTGGACTAGCGGGAGAGGTTTCCTACAATGAGCAGTTCTTC.

This chain connects TRBV19 to TRBJ2-3, with 8 bases fitting TRBD2. V dropped 3 bases and J dropped 0; count of bases not matched to a gene: 5. Germline values: CDR1 LNHDA, CDR2 SQIVND (reference sequence). The CDR3 spans 16 residues. CDR3 DNA sequence: TGTGCCAGTAGTATCGGACTAGCATCTAGCACAGATACGCAGTATTTT. Translating it yields CASSIGLASSTDTQYF.